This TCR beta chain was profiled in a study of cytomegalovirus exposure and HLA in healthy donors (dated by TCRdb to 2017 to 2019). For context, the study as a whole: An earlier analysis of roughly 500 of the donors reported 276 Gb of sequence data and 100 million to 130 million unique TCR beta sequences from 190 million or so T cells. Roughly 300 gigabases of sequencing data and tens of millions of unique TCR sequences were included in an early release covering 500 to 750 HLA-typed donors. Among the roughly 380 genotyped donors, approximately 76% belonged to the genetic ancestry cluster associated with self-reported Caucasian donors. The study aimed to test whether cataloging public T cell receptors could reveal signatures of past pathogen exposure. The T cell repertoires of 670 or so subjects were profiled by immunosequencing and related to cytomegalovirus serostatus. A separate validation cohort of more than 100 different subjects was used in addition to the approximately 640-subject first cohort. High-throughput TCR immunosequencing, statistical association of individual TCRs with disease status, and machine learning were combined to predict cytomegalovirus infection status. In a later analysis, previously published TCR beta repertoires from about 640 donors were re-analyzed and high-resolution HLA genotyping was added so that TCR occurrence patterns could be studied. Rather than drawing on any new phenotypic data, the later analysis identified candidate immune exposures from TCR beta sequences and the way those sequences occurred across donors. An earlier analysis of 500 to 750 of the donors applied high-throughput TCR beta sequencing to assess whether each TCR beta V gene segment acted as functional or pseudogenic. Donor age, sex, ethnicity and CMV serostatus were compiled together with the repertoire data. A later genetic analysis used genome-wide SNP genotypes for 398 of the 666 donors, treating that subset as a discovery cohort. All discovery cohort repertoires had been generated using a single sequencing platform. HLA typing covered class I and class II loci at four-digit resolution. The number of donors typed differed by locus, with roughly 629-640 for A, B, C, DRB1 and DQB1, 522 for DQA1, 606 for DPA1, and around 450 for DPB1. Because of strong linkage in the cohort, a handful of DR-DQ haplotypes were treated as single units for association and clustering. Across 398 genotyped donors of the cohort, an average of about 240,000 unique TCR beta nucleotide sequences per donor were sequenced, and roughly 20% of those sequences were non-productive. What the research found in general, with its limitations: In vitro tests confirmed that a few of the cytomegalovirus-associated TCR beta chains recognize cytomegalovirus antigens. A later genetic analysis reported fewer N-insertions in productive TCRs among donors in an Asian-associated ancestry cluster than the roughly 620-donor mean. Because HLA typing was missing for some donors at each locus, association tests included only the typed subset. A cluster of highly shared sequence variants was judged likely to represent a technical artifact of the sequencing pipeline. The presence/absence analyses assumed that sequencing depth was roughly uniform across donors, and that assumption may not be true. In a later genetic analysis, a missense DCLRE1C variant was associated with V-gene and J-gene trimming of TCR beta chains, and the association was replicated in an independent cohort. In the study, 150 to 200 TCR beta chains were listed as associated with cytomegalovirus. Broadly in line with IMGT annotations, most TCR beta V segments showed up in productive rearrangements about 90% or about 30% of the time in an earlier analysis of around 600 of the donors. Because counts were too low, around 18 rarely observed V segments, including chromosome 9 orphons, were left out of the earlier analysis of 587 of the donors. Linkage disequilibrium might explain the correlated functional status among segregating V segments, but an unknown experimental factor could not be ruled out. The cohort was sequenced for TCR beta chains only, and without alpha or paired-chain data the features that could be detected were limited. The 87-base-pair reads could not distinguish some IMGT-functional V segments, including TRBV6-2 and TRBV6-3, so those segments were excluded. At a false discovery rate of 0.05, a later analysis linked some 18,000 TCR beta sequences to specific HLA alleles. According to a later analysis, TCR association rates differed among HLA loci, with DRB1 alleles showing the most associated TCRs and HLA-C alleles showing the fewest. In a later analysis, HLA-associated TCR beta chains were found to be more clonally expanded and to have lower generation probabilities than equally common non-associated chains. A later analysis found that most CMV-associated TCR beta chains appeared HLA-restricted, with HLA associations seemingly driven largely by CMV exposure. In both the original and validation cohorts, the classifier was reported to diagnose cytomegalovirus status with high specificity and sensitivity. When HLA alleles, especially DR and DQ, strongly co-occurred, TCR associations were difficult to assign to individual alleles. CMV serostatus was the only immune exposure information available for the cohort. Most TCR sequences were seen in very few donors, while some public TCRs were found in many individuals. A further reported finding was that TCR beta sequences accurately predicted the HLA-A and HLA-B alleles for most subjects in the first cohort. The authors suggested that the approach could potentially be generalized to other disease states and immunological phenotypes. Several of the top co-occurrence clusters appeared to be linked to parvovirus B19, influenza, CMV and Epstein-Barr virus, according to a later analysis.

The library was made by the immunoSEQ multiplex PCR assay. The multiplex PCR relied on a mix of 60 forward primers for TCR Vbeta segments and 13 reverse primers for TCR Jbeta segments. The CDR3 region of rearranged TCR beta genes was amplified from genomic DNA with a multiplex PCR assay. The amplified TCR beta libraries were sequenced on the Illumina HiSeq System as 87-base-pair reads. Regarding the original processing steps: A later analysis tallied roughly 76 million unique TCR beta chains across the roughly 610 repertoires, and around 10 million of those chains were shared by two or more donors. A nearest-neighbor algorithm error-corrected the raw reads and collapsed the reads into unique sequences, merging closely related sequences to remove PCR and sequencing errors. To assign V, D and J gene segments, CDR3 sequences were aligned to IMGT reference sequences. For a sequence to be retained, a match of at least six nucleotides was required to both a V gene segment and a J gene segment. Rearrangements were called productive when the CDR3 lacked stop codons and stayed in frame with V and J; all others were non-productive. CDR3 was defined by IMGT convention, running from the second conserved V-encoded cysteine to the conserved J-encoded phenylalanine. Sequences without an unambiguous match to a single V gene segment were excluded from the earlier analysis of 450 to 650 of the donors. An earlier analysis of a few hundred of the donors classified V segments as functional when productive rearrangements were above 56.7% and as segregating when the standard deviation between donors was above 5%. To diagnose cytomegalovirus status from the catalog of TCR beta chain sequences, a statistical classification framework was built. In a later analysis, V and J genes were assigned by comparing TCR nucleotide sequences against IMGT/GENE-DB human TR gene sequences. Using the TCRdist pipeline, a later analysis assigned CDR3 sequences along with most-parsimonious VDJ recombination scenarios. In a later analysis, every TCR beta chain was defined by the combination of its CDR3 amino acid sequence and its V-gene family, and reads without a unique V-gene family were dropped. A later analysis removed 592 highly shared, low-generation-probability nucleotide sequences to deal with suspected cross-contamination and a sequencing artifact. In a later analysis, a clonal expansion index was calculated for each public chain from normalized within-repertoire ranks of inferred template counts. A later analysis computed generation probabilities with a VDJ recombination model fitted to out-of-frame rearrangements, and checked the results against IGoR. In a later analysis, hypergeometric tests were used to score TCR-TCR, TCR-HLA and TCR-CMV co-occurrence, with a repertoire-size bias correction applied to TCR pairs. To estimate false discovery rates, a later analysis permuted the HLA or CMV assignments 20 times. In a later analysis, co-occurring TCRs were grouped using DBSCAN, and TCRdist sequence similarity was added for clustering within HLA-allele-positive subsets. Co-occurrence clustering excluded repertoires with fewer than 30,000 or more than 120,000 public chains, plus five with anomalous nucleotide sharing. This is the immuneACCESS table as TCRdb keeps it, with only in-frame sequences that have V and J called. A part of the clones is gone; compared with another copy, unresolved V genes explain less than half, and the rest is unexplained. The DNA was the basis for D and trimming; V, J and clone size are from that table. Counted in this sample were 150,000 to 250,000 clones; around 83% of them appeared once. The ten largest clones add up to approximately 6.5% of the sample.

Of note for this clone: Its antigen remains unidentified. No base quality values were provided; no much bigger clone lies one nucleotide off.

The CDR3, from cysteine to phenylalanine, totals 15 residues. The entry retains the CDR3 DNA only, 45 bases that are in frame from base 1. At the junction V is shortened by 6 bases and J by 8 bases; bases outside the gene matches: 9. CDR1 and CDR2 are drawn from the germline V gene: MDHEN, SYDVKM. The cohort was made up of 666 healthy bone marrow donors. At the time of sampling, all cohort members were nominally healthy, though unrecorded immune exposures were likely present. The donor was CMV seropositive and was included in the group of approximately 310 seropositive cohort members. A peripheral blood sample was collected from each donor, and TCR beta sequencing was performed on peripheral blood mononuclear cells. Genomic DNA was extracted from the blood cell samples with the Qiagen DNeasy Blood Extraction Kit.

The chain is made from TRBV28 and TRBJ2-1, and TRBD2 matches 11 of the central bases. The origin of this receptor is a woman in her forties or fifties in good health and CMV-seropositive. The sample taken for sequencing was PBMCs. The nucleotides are TGTGCCAGCAGGGGACTAGCGGTGGGAGAGGATGAGCAGTTCTTC. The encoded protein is CASRGLAVGEDEQFF.